The 8 T cell receptor beta chains given below trace back to one sample, sequenced in a study of blood T cell repertoires in COVID-19. The assay was immunoSEQ multiplex PCR, and TCRdb's table has in-frame clones only and misses some. This table has 250,000 to 350,000 clones, about 90% appearing once. The sequenced sample consisted of peripheral blood. The source of these receptors is a woman between 50 and 59 years old who had recovered from COVID-19.

The J gene is TRBJ1-1, the V gene TRBV15, with 12 bases identical to TRBD1. Germline-derived CDR1 and CDR2 are LNHNV and YYDKDF (reference sequence). The CDR3 has 16 residues. Unmatched junction bases numbered 5, after V lost 3 bases and J lost 3 bases. CDR3 DNA: TGTGCCACCAGCAGCGGGACAGGGGGCTGGGACACTGAAGCTTTCTTT. Translation: CATSSGTGGWDTEAFF.

The rearrangement links TRBV19 to TRBJ2-2; 11 bases fit TRBD2. Germline-derived CDR1 and CDR2 are LNHDA and SQIVND (reference sequence). This CDR3 is 19 amino acids long. V lost 5 bases and J lost 3; bases outside the gene matches: 14. DNA of the CDR3: TGTGCCAGTAGTGTGGCGTTGGCCATACTAGCGGGAGACACCGGGGAGCTGTTTTTT. Translated, it gives CASSVALAILAGDTGELFF. Based on the CDR3 plus reference TRBV19 and TRBJ2-2, the full variable domain is DGGITQSPKYLFRKEGQNVTLSCEQNLNHDAMYWYRQDPGQGLRLIYYSQIVNDFQKGDIAEGYSVSREKKESFPLTVTSAQKNPTAFYLCASSVALAILAGDTGELFFGEGSRLTVL.

The V call is TRBV7-9, the J call TRBJ2-1; 8 nucleotides align to TRBD1. Germline trimming cut 5 bases from V and 5 bases from J; bases unmatched to any gene: 8. Germline loops: CDR1 SEHNR, CDR2 FQNEAQ (reference sequence). This CDR3 region has 15 residues. Here the CDR3 reads CASSRDRMANNEQFF. The DNA of the CDR3 is TGTGCCAGCAGCCGGGACAGGATGGCGAACAATGAGCAGTTCTTC.

J is TRBJ2-1 and V is TRBV29-1; a weak D match, TRBD2 (6 bases). V lost 3 bases to trimming and J lost 9 bases, with 9 bases between them. The CDR3 has 11 residues. CDR1 is SQVTM and CDR2 is ANQGSEA in the germline V gene. The chain's CDR3 is CSVDWGVEQFF. The CDR3 nucleotides are TGCAGCGTTGATTGGGGGGTTGAGCAGTTCTTC.

A remark on this clone: Distinct nucleotide sequences in the sample also encode this CDR3. The chain has TRBV12-3 or TRBV12-4 and TRBJ1-5; D perhaps matches TRBD1 (6 bases). V was pared by 4 bases and J by 5 bases, with 9 bases between. The CDR3 length is 13 residues. CDR3 loop: CASSSQGHQPQHF. In DNA, the CDR3 is TGTGCCAGCAGTTCTCAGGGGCATCAGCCCCAGCATTTT.

The chain combines TRBV29-1 with TRBJ1-5; the D gene is possibly TRBD1 (6 bases). CDR1 and CDR2 from the germline V gene are SQVTM and ANQGSEA. The CDR3 spans 14 residues. V dropped 0 bases and J dropped 3 bases, with 9 bases sitting between them. The DNA for the CDR3 is TGCAGCGTTGAAGATCGACAGGTCAATCAGCCCCAGCATTTT. It codes for CSVEDRQVNQPQHF.

This clone was observed a few times. This chain links TRBV3-1 (or the pseudogene TRBV3-2) with TRBJ1-2; 7 bases fit TRBD1. The CDR3 extends over 15 amino acids. V trimming: 1 base; J trimming: 5 bases; junction bases outside the gene matches: 7. Germline CDR1 LGHDT, CDR2 YNNKEL (reference sequence). CDR3 sequence: CASSQATGFGYGYTF. DNA of the CDR3: TGTGCCAGCAGCCAAGCGACAGGGTTCGGGTATGGCTACACCTTC.

The chain recombines TRBV7-3 with TRBJ2-3; 9 bases map to TRBD1. CDR1 SGHTA and CDR2 FQGTGA come from the germline V gene. This CDR3 is built from 15 residues. The trim removed 5 bases at V and 1 base at J, leaving 4 bases unmatched. The CDR3: CASSVTGGGTDTQYF. The CDR3 DNA reads as TGTGCCAGCAGCGTGACAGGGGGAGGCACAGATACGCAGTATTTT. Together with reference TRBV7-3 and TRBJ2-3, the CDR3 gives the full variable domain: GAGVSQTPSNKVTEKGKYVELRCDPISGHTALYWYRQSLGQGPEFLIYFQGTGAADDSGLPNDRFFAVRPEGSVSTLKIQRTERGDSAVYLCASSVTGGGTDTQYFGPGTRLTVL.